This T cell receptor (beta chain) is from a study of control samples from healthy donors and cancer patients (dated by TCRdb to the early 2020s). Notes on this clone: The antigen it binds to is not known. Nothing much larger sits one base from this clone, and base qualities are not available.

The CDR3 numbers 15 residues from cysteine through phenylalanine. Only CDR3 DNA is held: 45 bases, read in frame from base 1. V loses 3 bases, J loses 3 bases, and the germline ends lie 12 bases apart. For CDR1 and CDR2, the germline V gene lists SGDLS and YYNGEE. The library was obtained by the immunoSEQ multiplex PCR assay. Sourced from immuneACCESS, this table was stored by TCRdb with only in-frame sequences that have V and J called. A share of the clones is absent; for the studies checked, an unresolved V gene accounts for under half, and the remainder has no known explanation. Across this sample there are roughly 100,000 clones, with 92% seen only once. The ten largest clones add up to roughly 2.5% of the sample.

The specimen sequenced was blood. The V gene is TRBV9 and the J gene is TRBJ1-4; the D gene remains uncertain. This TCR was sampled from a woman under 30 in good health. The sequenced DNA: TGTGCCAGCAGCGATCCGCGAACCTCTAATGAAAAACTGTTTTTT. Protein translation: CASSDPRTSNEKLFF.